This T cell receptor beta chain was sequenced for a study of blood T cell repertoires in COVID-19. Overall study context: From T cells, B-cell-depleted T cells, or PBMCs came the material, which was cDNA or gDNA.

This CDR3 contains 14 residues. From germline, CDR1 is MDHEN and CDR2 SYDVKM. V was cut by 6 bases and J by 3 bases, with 14 bases left in between. How the authors handled the data: Amplification with reference gene primers provided the estimates of nucleated cell counts. Assay: immunoSEQ multiplex PCR; the TCRdb copy retains only in-frame clones and omits some. Clone size and V and J calls were adopted from that table, with D and trimming inferred from the DNA. The profile shows 200,000 or so clones, roughly 82% of them singletons. This clone was seen more than once but under ten times. The chain joins TRBV28 to TRBJ1-1, with D maybe TRBD1 (6 bases). Sequenced sample: peripheral blood. The receptor's source is a woman younger than 45 with acute or convalescent COVID-19. The CDR3 sequence is CASSNTGLDTEAFF. The CDR3 coding sequence is TGTGCCAGCAGCAACACAGGGTTGGACACTGAAGCTTTCTTT. The whole variable domain, remainder taken from reference TRBV28 and TRBJ1-1, is DVKVTQSSRYLVKRTGEKVFLECVQDMDHENMFWYRQDPGLGLRLIYFSYDVKMKEKGDIPEGYSVSREKKERFSLILESASTNQTSMYLCASSNTGLDTEAFFGQGTRLTVV.